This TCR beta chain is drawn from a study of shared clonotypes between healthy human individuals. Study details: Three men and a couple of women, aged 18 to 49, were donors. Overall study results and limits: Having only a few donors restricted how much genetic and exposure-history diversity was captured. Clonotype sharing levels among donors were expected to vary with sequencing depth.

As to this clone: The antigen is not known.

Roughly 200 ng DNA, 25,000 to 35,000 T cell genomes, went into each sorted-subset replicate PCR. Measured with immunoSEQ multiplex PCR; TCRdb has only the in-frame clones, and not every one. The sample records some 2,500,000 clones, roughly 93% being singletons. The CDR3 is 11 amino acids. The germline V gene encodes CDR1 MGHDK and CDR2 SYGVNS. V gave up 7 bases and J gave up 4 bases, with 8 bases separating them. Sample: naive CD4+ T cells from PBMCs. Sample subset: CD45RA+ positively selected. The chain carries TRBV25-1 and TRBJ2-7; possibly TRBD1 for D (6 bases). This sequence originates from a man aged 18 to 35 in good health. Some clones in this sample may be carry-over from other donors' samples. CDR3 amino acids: CASTDRYEQYF. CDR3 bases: TGTGCCAGCACGGACAGATACGAGCAGTACTTC.